A selection of T cell receptor beta chains follows, all from one sample in a study of PD-1 blockade in classical Hodgkin lymphoma. Only in-frame clones appear in the TCRdb table, and some are missing; sequencing was by immunoSEQ multiplex PCR. The sample has 100,000 to 120,000 clones, approximately 90% seen once. Here the sequenced sample was peripheral blood mononuclear cells (PBMCs), taken before the fourth cycle of nivolumab. The receptors come from a human donor with classical Hodgkin lymphoma. CDR3s include the opening cysteine and the closing phenylalanine or tryptophan. A D gene is named only where the DNA matches it firmly. Some rows mark clone size as missing; the rest say once, few, many or name a class of expanded clone.

j_call | clone_size | d_call | v_call | cdr3_aa | cdr3_nt
TRBJ2-7 | - | TRBD1 | TRBV28 | CASSPPGQGPRGEQYF | TGTGCCAGCAGTCCGCCGGGACAGGGGCCCCGGGGCGAGCAGTACTTC
TRBJ2-2 | - | TRBD1 | TRBV19 | CASSIRTGGEKTGELFF | TGTGCCAGTAGTATCCGGACAGGGGGTGAGAAAACCGGGGAGCTGTTTTTT
TRBJ2-7 | - | - | TRBV4-3 | CASSHLSARGAYEQYF | TGCGCCAGCAGCCATCTGAGTGCCAGGGGGGCCTACGAGCAGTACTTC
TRBJ2-3 | - | TRBD2 | TRBV25-1 | CASKNQLAGGGADTQYF | TGTGCCAGCAAGAATCAGCTAGCGGGAGGGGGGGCAGATACGCAGTATTTT
TRBJ1-1 | few | - | TRBV20-1 | CSAPVGTEAFF | TGCAGTGCTCCCGTAGGGACTGAAGCTTTCTTT
TRBJ2-1 | - | - | TRBV5-1 | CASNPQGTGHLAGPDNEQFF | TGCGCCAGCAACCCTCAGGGGACAGGGCATCTAGCGGGGCCCGACAATGAGCAGTTCTTC
TRBJ2-7 | - | - | TRBV5-5 | CASSLVSATSYEQYF | TGTGCCAGCAGCTTGGTGTCAGCCACCAGCTACGAGCAGTACTTC
TRBJ2-7 | few | TRBD1 | TRBV28 | CASSLRFWDSVTYEQYF | TGTGCCAGCAGTTTAAGGTTCTGGGACAGCGTTACCTACGAGCAGTACTTC
TRBJ2-7 | - | - | TRBV6-5 | CASGRTSGIYEQYF | TGTGCCAGTGGACGGACGTCGGGGATATACGAGCAGTACTTC
TRBJ2-1 | once | TRBD2 | TRBV11-3 | CASSRGSGRGRPFNEQFF | TGTGCCAGCAGCCGAGGGTCAGGTCGCGGGAGGCCATTCAATGAGCAGTTCTTC
TRBJ1-1 | once | - | TRBV11-2 | CASSSGTEAFF | TGTGCCAGCAGCTCAGGGACTGAAGCTTTCTTT
TRBJ1-2 | - | - | TRBV28 | CASSLARGRGYGYTF | TGTGCCAGCAGTTTAGCCAGGGGTAGAGGTTATGGCTACACCTTC
TRBJ2-2 | - | - | TRBV28 | CASRKSGRGGRTGELFF | TGTGCCAGCAGAAAATCGGGTCGTGGGGGGCGTACCGGGGAGCTGTTTTTT
TRBJ2-1 | - | TRBD1 | TRBV5-1 | CASKTGGKSAYNEQFF | TGCGCCAGCAAAACAGGGGGAAAATCGGCCTACAATGAGCAGTTCTTC
TRBJ2-7 | - | - | TRBV5-4 | CASSPGGSYEQYF | TGTGCCAGCAGTCCTGGGGGCTCCTACGAGCAGTACTTC
TRBJ1-2 | - | TRBD1 | TRBV25-1 | CASSDTRQGADGYTF | TGTGCCAGCAGTGATACCCGGCAGGGGGCAGATGGCTACACCTTC
TRBJ2-1 | - | - | TRBV4-1 | CASSQLQLAPNEQFF | TGCGCCAGCAGCCAACTCCAACTAGCTCCCAATGAGCAGTTCTTC